This T cell receptor (beta chain) was sequenced during a study of blood T cell repertoires in COVID-19. Turning to the study itself: Both acute and convalescent COVID-19 samples were obtained from the United States, Italy and Spain.

The V end lost 3 bases, the J end lost 4 bases, and 14 bases lay between the germline ends. The V gene's germline CDR1 is SGHDT and CDR2 YYEEEE. This CDR3 is 15 amino acids long. Using immunoSEQ multiplex PCR, the repertoire was profiled, and TCRdb retains in-frame clones only, with some absent. This sample has 150,000 to 200,000 clones, with roughly 90% found just once. The V call is TRBV5-6, the J call TRBJ2-1, with D possibly being TRBD1 (5 bases). The source is a middle-aged man with acute or convalescent COVID-19. The sequenced sample was peripheral blood. CDR3 sequence: CASSYRPRQYNEQFF. The CDR3 DNA is TGTGCCAGCAGCTACAGGCCCCGTCAATACAATGAGCAGTTCTTC.